These T cell receptor beta chains were read from a single sample in a study of blood T cell repertoires in COVID-19. Assay: immunoSEQ multiplex PCR; the TCRdb copy retains only in-frame clones and omits some. The data show some 200,000 clones, around 92% seen once. Source material: peripheral blood. The receptors stem from a man younger than 40 with acute or convalescent COVID-19. The conserved cysteine and the conserved F or W are not part of the CDR3 here. The D gene is left open where the match is weak. A row's size may be missing; if present it is once, few, many or a size class.

cdr3_aa: ASSVWGDRGSPLH
v_call: TRBV9
d_call: TRBD1
clone_size: few
j_call: TRBJ1-6

cdr3_aa: ASSPDRGSANEQF
v_call: TRBV6-5
d_call: TRBD1
clone_size: NA
j_call: TRBJ2-1

cdr3_aa: ASSYSAGWNTEAF
v_call: TRBV6-5
d_call: NA
clone_size: NA
j_call: TRBJ1-1

cdr3_aa: ASSPGLNRGASFREQF
v_call: TRBV5-1
d_call: NA
clone_size: once
j_call: TRBJ2-1

cdr3_aa: ASSSGGLSYNEQF
v_call: TRBV5-1
d_call: TRBD2
clone_size: NA
j_call: TRBJ2-1

cdr3_aa: ASRIQGALPGELF
v_call: TRBV6-5
d_call: TRBD1
clone_size: NA
j_call: TRBJ2-2

cdr3_aa: ASSLWAETDTQY
v_call: TRBV5-5
d_call: NA
clone_size: NA
j_call: TRBJ2-3

cdr3_aa: ATNEEFNYGYT
v_call: TRBV28
d_call: NA
clone_size: few
j_call: TRBJ1-2

cdr3_aa: ASGLRGGSETQY
v_call: TRBV2
d_call: NA
clone_size: NA
j_call: TRBJ2-5

cdr3_aa: ASSYSQGSAREQY
v_call: TRBV6-5
d_call: NA
clone_size: NA
j_call: TRBJ2-7

cdr3_aa: ASTIGGYYEQY
v_call: TRBV5-1
d_call: NA
clone_size: NA
j_call: TRBJ2-7

cdr3_aa: ASSLSRTNQPQH
v_call: TRBV27
d_call: NA
clone_size: NA
j_call: TRBJ1-5

cdr3_aa: ASRPTGTNYGYT
v_call: TRBV6-6
d_call: TRBD1
clone_size: NA
j_call: TRBJ1-2

cdr3_aa: ASSELAGGFMAYEQY
v_call: TRBV6-1
d_call: TRBD2
clone_size: NA
j_call: TRBJ2-7

cdr3_aa: ASRLSGSSVETQY
v_call: TRBV7-6
d_call: TRBD2
clone_size: NA
j_call: TRBJ2-5

cdr3_aa: ASSYIAWGTEAF
v_call: TRBV6-2/TRBV6-3
d_call: NA
clone_size: NA
j_call: TRBJ1-1

cdr3_aa: ASSRDFSNSPLH
v_call: TRBV3-1/TRBV3-2
d_call: NA
clone_size: NA
j_call: TRBJ1-6

cdr3_aa: ASSSTPPGQGDNTIY
v_call: TRBV5-1
d_call: TRBD1
clone_size: NA
j_call: TRBJ1-3

cdr3_aa: ASRGLAGGPYEQY
v_call: TRBV10-2
d_call: TRBD2
clone_size: once
j_call: TRBJ2-7

cdr3_aa: ASSLRDREYEQY
v_call: TRBV11-2
d_call: TRBD1
clone_size: NA
j_call: TRBJ2-7

cdr3_aa: SVGSHEQY
v_call: TRBV29-1
d_call: NA
clone_size: NA
j_call: TRBJ2-7

cdr3_aa: ASSLESGTSGRVSYNEQF
v_call: TRBV5-1
d_call: TRBD2
clone_size: NA
j_call: TRBJ2-1

cdr3_aa: ASSYSVGDSYEQY
v_call: TRBV6-5
d_call: NA
clone_size: NA
j_call: TRBJ2-7

cdr3_aa: ASSPGRWYEQY
v_call: TRBV12-3/TRBV12-4
d_call: NA
clone_size: NA
j_call: TRBJ2-7

cdr3_aa: ASRLMGRGKQETQY
v_call: TRBV28
d_call: NA
clone_size: NA
j_call: TRBJ2-5

cdr3_aa: ASSGTGGEQY
v_call: TRBV5-1
d_call: TRBD2
clone_size: once
j_call: TRBJ2-7

cdr3_aa: ASSLSISNQPQH
v_call: TRBV19
d_call: NA
clone_size: NA
j_call: TRBJ1-5

cdr3_aa: ASSTSRVLDINEQF
v_call: TRBV19
d_call: NA
clone_size: NA
j_call: TRBJ2-1

cdr3_aa: ASSEDRFWPQH
v_call: TRBV6-1
d_call: NA
clone_size: NA
j_call: TRBJ1-5